A single sample gave rise to the 2 T cell receptor beta chains below, sequenced in a study of blood T cell repertoires in COVID-19. Libraries were prepared by immunoSEQ multiplex PCR; TCRdb keeps only in-frame clonotypes and omits some of them. The sample includes about 310,000 clones, 89% of them seen just once. Sequencing was done on a sample of PBMCs or T cells enriched from blood (not recorded which). These receptors were collected from a woman aged 30 to 39 who had recovered from COVID-19.

This clone was seen a single time. CDR3 amino acids: CASSRPGQFSYEQYF. CDR3 nucleotide sequence: TGTGCCAGCAGCCGACCTGGACAGTTCTCCTACGAGCAGTACTTC. The rearrangement joins TRBV7-9 to TRBJ2-7; possible D gene TRBD1, 6 bases. Germline loops: CDR1 SEHNR, CDR2 FQNEAQ (reference sequence). Trimming left V 5 bases short and J 0 bases short, with 14 bases between. This CDR3 region has 15 residues.

This chain joins TRBV6-4 and TRBJ1-5, with 8 nucleotides matching TRBD1. The V segment lost 3 bases and the J segment 3 bases; nucleotides outside the gene matches: 4. The CDR3 runs 15 residues. Germline CDR1 reads MRHNA; CDR2 reads SNTAGT. CDR3 DNA: TGTGCCAGCAGTGAGACAGGGGCCTTCAATCAGCCCCAGCATTTT. It translates to CASSETGAFNQPQHF.